This TCR beta chain was retrieved from a study of blood T cells in healthy people across ages. Study at large: For every two T cells, template switching captured about one barcoded beta molecule.

Each sample yielded at least 6 million isolated PBMCs. Concerning this clonotype: Its target is not known.

The CDR3 runs to 16 residues. Germline loops: CDR1 LGHDT, CDR2 YNNKEL (reference sequence). Trimming at V came to 1 base and at J to 2 bases, leaving 5 bases not matched to a gene. Primers used in a second PCR of about 7 to 11 cycles were a sample-barcoded 5' primer and a J-beta primer mix. Template switching added a 12-random-nucleotide identifier to every cDNA molecule. MiXCR was run by TCRdb on the 5' RACE reads, yielding one entry per CDR3 protein. The table includes around 1,500,000 distinct CDR3 sequences, approximately 28% detected once. Study results and limitations: Possibly confounding the expanded clonotype changes was the fact that donor CMV status was unknown.

The TCR was taken from a woman aged 25-40 years in good health. The sequenced sample was blood. The chain links TRBV3-1 to TRBJ2-3; 8 nucleotides align to TRBD2. This chain's CDR3 is CASSQAGGGNTDTQYF. The CDR3 DNA reads TGTGCCAGCAGCCAAGCTGGCGGGGGGAACACAGATACGCAGTATTTT.